This T cell receptor beta chain was recovered during a study of cytomegalovirus exposure and HLA in healthy donors (dated by TCRdb to between 2016 and 2019). The study in broad terms: An earlier analysis of about 560 of the donors reported about 300 Gb of sequence data and 95 million to 120 million unique TCR beta sequences obtained from some 200 million T cells. An early release that covered fewer than 750 HLA-typed donors contained approximately 300 gigabases of sequencing data and tens of millions of unique TCR sequences. The genetic ancestry cluster associated with self-reported Caucasian donors included approximately 85% of the 300 to 400 genotyped donors. The study aimed to test whether cataloging public T cell receptors could reveal signatures of past pathogen exposure. Using immunosequencing, the study profiled T cell repertoires from about 620 subjects and related those repertoires to cytomegalovirus serostatus. Along with the roughly 670-subject first cohort, a separate validation cohort of some 130 different subjects was used. The study combined high-throughput TCR immunosequencing, statistical association of individual TCRs with disease status, and machine learning to predict cytomegalovirus infection status. A later analysis re-examined previously published TCR beta repertoires from about 700 donors and added high-resolution HLA genotyping to investigate patterns of TCR occurrence. The later analysis used no new phenotypic data to find candidate immune exposures, relying instead on TCR beta sequences and their occurrence across donors. To decide whether each TCR beta V gene segment behaved as functional or pseudogenic, an earlier analysis of 587 of the donors relied on high-throughput TCR beta sequencing. Donor age, sex, ethnicity and CMV serostatus were collected together with the repertoire data. Genome-wide SNP genotypes for about three fifths of the roughly 700 donors were used in a later genetic analysis, which treated that subset as a discovery cohort. All discovery cohort repertoires had been generated on a single sequencing platform. Both class I and class II loci were covered by HLA typing, at four-digit resolution. The number of typed donors differed by locus: about 629-640 for A, B, C, DRB1 and DQB1; about 520 for DQA1; approximately 610 for DPA1; and roughly 490 for DPB1. A handful of DR-DQ haplotypes were handled as single units for association and clustering because linkage in the cohort was strong. On average, approximately 250,000 unique TCR beta nucleotide sequences were sequenced per donor among a few hundred genotyped donors of the cohort, with roughly 18% of those sequences being non-productive. General study outcomes and caveats: Because the 87-base-pair reads could not distinguish some IMGT-functional V segments, including TRBV6-2 and TRBV6-3, those segments were excluded. CMV serostatus was the only immune exposure information available for the cohort. According to the authors, the approach could potentially be generalized to other disease states and immunological phenotypes. When HLA alleles, especially DR and DQ, strongly co-occurred, TCR associations were difficult to assign to individual alleles. The classifier was reported to diagnose cytomegalovirus status with high specificity and sensitivity in both the original and validation cohorts. Broadly in line with IMGT annotations, most TCR beta V segments showed up in productive rearrangements about 87% or about 30% of the time in an earlier analysis of a few hundred of the donors. A later analysis found that HLA-associated TCR beta chains were more clonally expanded and had lower generation probabilities than equally common non-associated chains. Most TCR sequences were observed very rarely across donors, whereas some public TCRs were present in many individuals. Because counts were too low, some 17 rarely observed V segments, including chromosome 9 orphons, were excluded from the earlier analysis of a few hundred of the donors. In a later analysis, TCR association rates were found to vary across HLA loci, with the most associated TCRs seen for DRB1 alleles and the fewest for HLA-C alleles. Because HLA typing was missing for some donors at each locus, association tests included only the typed subset. A later genetic analysis reported fewer N-insertions in productive TCRs among donors in an Asian-associated ancestry cluster than the 666-donor mean. The study gave a list of over 150 TCR beta chains associated with cytomegalovirus. A later analysis found that most CMV-associated TCR beta chains appeared HLA-restricted, with HLA associations seemingly driven largely by CMV exposure. Several of the top co-occurrence clusters appeared to be linked to parvovirus B19, influenza, CMV and Epstein-Barr virus, according to a later analysis. Only TCR beta chains were sequenced in this cohort, and the absence of alpha or paired-chain data limited detectable features. Sequencing depth was assumed to be roughly uniform across donors in the presence/absence analyses, though that assumption may not hold. Linkage disequilibrium might explain the correlated functional status among segregating V segments, but an unknown experimental factor could not be excluded. A group of highly shared sequence variants was considered likely to be a technical artifact of the sequencing pipeline. A further reported finding was that TCR beta sequences accurately predicted the HLA-A and HLA-B alleles for most subjects in the first cohort. In a later analysis, some 18,000 TCR beta sequences were associated with specific HLA alleles at a false discovery rate of 0.05. V-gene and J-gene trimming of TCR beta chains was associated with a missense DCLRE1C variant in a later genetic analysis, and the association was replicated in an independent cohort. In vitro tests confirmed that a few of the cytomegalovirus-associated TCR beta chains recognize cytomegalovirus antigens.

Remarks on this clone: The antigen this receptor binds is unknown. One base away there is no much larger clone; base qualities are not given.

Library method: the immunoSEQ multiplex PCR assay. A mixture of 60 forward primers for TCR Vbeta segments and 13 reverse primers for TCR Jbeta segments was used in the multiplex PCR. Amplification of the CDR3 region of rearranged TCR beta genes was performed with a multiplex PCR assay on genomic DNA. On the Illumina HiSeq System, the amplified TCR beta libraries were sequenced as 87-base-pair reads. Turning to the authors' computational methods: A later analysis counted 75 million to 100 million unique TCR beta chains across the 650 to 700 repertoires, and roughly 10 million of these chains were shared by at least two donors. To remove PCR and sequencing errors, raw reads were error-corrected and collapsed into unique sequences using a nearest-neighbor algorithm that merged closely related sequences. To assign V, D and J gene segments, CDR3 sequences were aligned to IMGT reference sequences. For a sequence to be retained, a match of at least six nucleotides was required to both a V gene segment and a J gene segment. Rearrangements were classified as productive when the CDR3 lacked stop codons and remained in frame with V and J, and all other rearrangements were classified as non-productive. CDR3 was defined according to IMGT convention as the region running from the second conserved V-encoded cysteine to the conserved J-encoded phenylalanine. In an earlier analysis of just under 600 of the donors, sequences lacking an unambiguous match to a single V gene segment were excluded. In an earlier analysis of roughly 600 of the donors, a V segment was called functional when productive rearrangements were above 56.7%, and segregating when the standard deviation between donors exceeded 5%. To diagnose cytomegalovirus status from the catalog of TCR beta chain sequences, a statistical classification framework was built. In a later analysis, V and J genes were assigned by comparing TCR nucleotide sequences against IMGT/GENE-DB human TR gene sequences. The TCRdist pipeline was used in a later analysis to assign CDR3 sequences and most-parsimonious VDJ recombination scenarios. In a later analysis, every TCR beta chain was defined by the combination of its CDR3 amino acid sequence and its V-gene family, and reads without a unique V-gene family were dropped. As a way to deal with suspected cross-contamination and a sequencing artifact, a later analysis dropped more than 500 nucleotide sequences that were highly shared and had low generation probability. For each public chain, a later analysis derived a clonal expansion index from normalized ranks of inferred template counts within each repertoire. In a later analysis, generation probabilities were computed with a VDJ recombination model fitted to out-of-frame rearrangements, and the resulting probabilities were checked against IGoR. In a later analysis, hypergeometric tests were used to score TCR-TCR, TCR-HLA and TCR-CMV co-occurrence, with a repertoire-size bias correction applied to TCR pairs. A later analysis estimated false discovery rates by permuting HLA or CMV assignments 20 times. In a later analysis, co-occurring TCRs were grouped using DBSCAN, and TCRdist sequence similarity was added for clustering within HLA-allele-positive subsets. Repertoires with fewer than 30,000 or more than 120,000 public chains were left out of co-occurrence clustering, as were five repertoires with anomalous nucleotide sharing. TCRdb carries this immuneACCESS record with in-frame sequences only. Its versions omit some clonotypes, under half of them owing to an unresolved V gene in the studies checked, with the rest unexplained. V and J calls and clone size are given by that table; D and trimming were obtained from the DNA. Present in this sample are about 190,000 clones, approximately 88% of which were seen just once. 0.95% to 1.5% of the sample belongs to the ten largest clones.

The cohort consisted of 600 or so healthy bone marrow donors. All cohort members were sampled while nominally healthy, although unrecorded immune exposures were likely present. The donor was CMV seronegative and belonged to the group of 352 seronegative cohort members. Every donor gave a peripheral blood sample, and the peripheral blood mononuclear cells from that sample were used for TCR beta sequencing. The Qiagen DNeasy Blood Extraction Kit was used to extract genomic DNA from the blood cell samples. CDR1 and CDR2 are drawn from the germline V gene: MDHEN, SYDVKM. For this chain, trimming is 4 bases at the V end and 4 bases at the J end, and the number of junction bases without a gene match is 4. From cysteine to phenylalanine, the CDR3 is 16 amino acids long. Left in the record is the CDR3 DNA by itself, 48 bases read in frame from the first base.

Sequencing was done on a sample of PBMCs. Recombination joined TRBV28 with TRBJ2-5; 15 middle bases align to TRBD2. This TCR came from a boy aged 2-15 years in good health and CMV-seronegative. The DNA sequence follows: TGTGCCAGCAGTTCCGGACTAGCGGGAGGGCCAGAGACCCAGTACTTC. Its amino acids are CASSSGLAGGPETQYF.